This T cell receptor (beta chain) stems from a study of post-analysis software for immune sequencing data. As for the study in general: In terms of disease course, relapsing-remitting, secondary progressive and progressive-relapsing multiple sclerosis were included. General study points: There were five TRBV segments more frequent in patients than controls, and TRBV5-6, TRBV5-1 and TRBV20-1 were among them.

Unique molecular identifiers had been added to the TCR beta cDNA libraries. TCRdb reprocessed the PCR reads with MiXCR, giving one entry per CDR3 protein. The sample lists approximately 770,000 distinct CDR3 sequences, more than 45% occurring once. A word on this clonotype: Its specificity is not known.

Trimming took 4 bases from V and 4 from J, leaving 13 bases between them. Germline CDR1 SGDLS, CDR2 YYNGEE. This CDR3 has 14 amino acids. The clonotype originates from a girl aged 10-17 years with multiple sclerosis. The chain links TRBV9 to TRBJ2-3; D is unresolved. The sequenced sample consisted of blood. The CDR3: CASSYRIGADTQYF. The CDR3 DNA follows: TGTGCCAGCAGCTACCGTATTGGGGCAGATACGCAGTATTTT.